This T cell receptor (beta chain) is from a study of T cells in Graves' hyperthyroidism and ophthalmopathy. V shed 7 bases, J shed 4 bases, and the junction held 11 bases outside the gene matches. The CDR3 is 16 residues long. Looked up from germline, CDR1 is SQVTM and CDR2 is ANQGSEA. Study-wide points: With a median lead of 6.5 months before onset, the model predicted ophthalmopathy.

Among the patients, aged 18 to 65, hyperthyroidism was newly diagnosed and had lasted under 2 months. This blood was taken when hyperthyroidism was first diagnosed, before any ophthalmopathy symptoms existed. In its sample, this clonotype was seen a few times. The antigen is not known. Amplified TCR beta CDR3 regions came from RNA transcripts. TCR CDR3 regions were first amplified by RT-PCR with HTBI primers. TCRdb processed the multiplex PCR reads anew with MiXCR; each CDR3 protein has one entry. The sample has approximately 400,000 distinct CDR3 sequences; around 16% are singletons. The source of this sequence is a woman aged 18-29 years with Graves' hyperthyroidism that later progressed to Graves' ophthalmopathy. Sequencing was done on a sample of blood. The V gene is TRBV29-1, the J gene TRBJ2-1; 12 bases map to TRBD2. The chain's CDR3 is CSGGGASGRAYNEQFF. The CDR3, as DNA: TGCAGCGGGGGGGGGGCTAGCGGGAGGGCGTACAATGAGCAGTTCTTC.